This is a list of T cell receptor beta chains from one sample in a study of vaccination effects on CD4 cells after COVID-19. Libraries were prepared by immunoSEQ multiplex PCR; TCRdb keeps only in-frame clonotypes and omits some of them. The table has more than 60,000 clones, under 85% seen once; the top ten hold around a quarter. These receptors' antigens are unknown. Sequences were derived from CD4+ T cells from PBMCs cultured without peptide, sampled before COVID-19 vaccination. Every receptor here comes from a human donor who had a prior SARS-CoV-2 infection. The CDR3 runs from the conserved cysteine through the conserved F or W. Each record gives: J gene, clone size, V gene, D gene, CDR3 protein, CDR3 DNA. D genes are given only for firm matches. The listing skips clone size in some rows; elsewhere it reads once, few, many or a size class.

>TRBJ2-3|-|TRBV7-2|-
CASTPPGGNTDTQYF
TGTGCCAGCACCCCGCCTGGGGGGAACACAGATACGCAGTATTTT
>TRBJ2-1|once|TRBV28|-
CASSSVDSSYNEQFF
TGTGCCAGCAGTTCGGTCGACAGCTCCTACAATGAGCAGTTCTTC
>TRBJ1-2|-|TRBV4-2|-
CASSQLRIDYGYTF
TGTGCCAGCAGCCAGCTGAGAATTGACTATGGCTACACCTTC
>TRBJ1-3|-|TRBV7-2|-
CASSPQRIVSNTIYF
TGTGCCAGCAGCCCCCAACGAATCGTGTCAAACACCATATATTTT
>TRBJ1-5|-|TRBV11-1|-
CASSLGTAPGQPQHF
TGTGCCAGCAGCTTAGGGACGGCTCCGGGTCAGCCCCAGCATTTT
>TRBJ2-2|-|TRBV5-1|-
CASSFKGDTGELFF
TGCGCCAGCAGCTTTAAGGGGGACACCGGGGAGCTGTTTTTT
>TRBJ1-1|-|TRBV9|-
CASSVGEFRLTEAFF
TGTGCCAGCAGCGTAGGAGAGTTCCGACTCACTGAAGCTTTCTTT
>TRBJ2-7|-|TRBV10-3|TRBD2
CAISESRASGFSYEQYF
TGTGCCATCAGTGAGTCAAGGGCTAGCGGTTTCTCCTACGAGCAGTACTTC
>TRBJ2-1|few|TRBV5-6|-
CASSLFNEQFF
TGTGCCAGCAGCCTATTCAATGAGCAGTTCTTC
>TRBJ2-3|-|TRBV5-1|-
CASSVSSVATDTQYF
TGCGCCAGCAGCGTATCCTCCGTAGCGACAGATACGCAGTATTTT
>TRBJ2-2|-|TRBV6-6|-
CASGRANTGELFF
TGTGCCAGCGGTAGGGCGAACACCGGGGAGCTGTTTTTT
>TRBJ1-5|-|TRBV6-6|-
CASRSRGNQPQHF
TGTGCCAGCAGGAGTCGTGGCAATCAGCCCCAGCATTTT
>TRBJ2-7|once|TRBV6-4|TRBD2
CASSEFEGQLAGGSHEQYF
TGTGCCAGCAGTGAATTTGAGGGACAACTAGCGGGAGGGTCCCACGAGCAGTACTTC
>TRBJ1-1|few|TRBV5-8|-
CASSWGIRNTEAFF
TGTGCCAGCAGCTGGGGCATCCGGAACACTGAAGCTTTCTTT
>TRBJ2-2|-|TRBV7-2|TRBD2
CASSLVAGGPGELFF
TGTGCCAGCAGCTTAGTTGCGGGAGGGCCCGGGGAGCTGTTTTTT
>TRBJ2-7|few|TRBV6-4|-
CAKVSRGRDGSYEQYF
TGTGCGAAAGTAAGCCGGGGAAGGGATGGCTCCTACGAGCAGTACTTC
>TRBJ2-5|-|TRBV5-1|TRBD1
CASATGAGETQYF
TGCGCCAGCGCCACAGGGGCCGGAGAGACCCAGTACTTC
>TRBJ2-7|few|TRBV18|-
CASSPDSSEQYF
TGTGCCAGCTCACCCGATAGCTCCGAGCAGTACTTC